This is a list of T cell receptor beta chains from one sample in a study of technical replicates of blood from a few donors. Sequenced by immunoSEQ multiplex PCR; TCRdb stores in-frame clones only, minus some. The sample contains about 72,000 clones, roughly 90% of which appear only once. Sequenced sample: T cells isolated from PBMCs. Source of these receptors: a human donor in good health. CDR3s include the opening cysteine and the closing phenylalanine or tryptophan. Each record gives: V gene, J gene, D gene, clone size, CDR3 DNA, CDR3 protein. A D gene is named only where the DNA matches it firmly. Only part of the rows carry a size: once, few, many, or a class if the clone is expanded.

V gene: TRBV29-1
J gene: TRBJ2-7
D gene: NA
clone size: NA
CDR3 DNA: TGCAGCGCCTTGGACACTTACGAGCAGTACTTC
CDR3 protein: CSALDTYEQYF

V gene: TRBV25-1
J gene: TRBJ1-2
D gene: TRBD1
clone size: NA
CDR3 DNA: TGTGCCAGCAGTGAAAAATTGGGACAGGGGGCTTACGGCTACACCTTC
CDR3 protein: CASSEKLGQGAYGYTF

V gene: TRBV20-1
J gene: TRBJ2-3
D gene: NA
clone size: NA
CDR3 DNA: TGCAGTGCCCTCAGGGTAAATACGCAGTATTTT
CDR3 protein: CSALRVNTQYF

V gene: TRBV5-1
J gene: TRBJ2-2
D gene: TRBD1
clone size: NA
CDR3 DNA: TGCGCCAGCAGCTTGACAGGGGACACCGGGGAGCTGTTTTTT
CDR3 protein: CASSLTGDTGELFF

V gene: TRBV6-1
J gene: TRBJ2-7
D gene: TRBD2
clone size: NA
CDR3 DNA: TGTGCCAGTGAAAACCCGGGACTAGCGGGAACTGAGCAGTACTTC
CDR3 protein: CASENPGLAGTEQYF

V gene: TRBV7-3
J gene: TRBJ2-1
D gene: TRBD2
clone size: NA
CDR3 DNA: TGTGCCAGCAGCCAACTAGCGGGGGTTTACAATGAGCAGTTCTTC
CDR3 protein: CASSQLAGVYNEQFF

V gene: TRBV5-6
J gene: TRBJ2-1
D gene: TRBD2
clone size: NA
CDR3 DNA: TGTGCCAGCAGCTTAACCCGACTAGCGGGATACGCCGCACAGTTCTTC
CDR3 protein: CASSLTRLAGYAAQFF

V gene: TRBV27
J gene: TRBJ1-3
D gene: TRBD1
clone size: NA
CDR3 DNA: TGTGCCAGCAGTCCCTCAACAGGGGAGGCTGGAAACACCATATATTTT
CDR3 protein: CASSPSTGEAGNTIYF

V gene: TRBV6-5
J gene: TRBJ2-1
D gene: TRBD2
clone size: NA
CDR3 DNA: TGTGCCAGCAGTTACTGGCGGGAGAGTTTTGATGAGCAGTTCTTC
CDR3 protein: CASSYWRESFDEQFF

V gene: TRBV19
J gene: TRBJ2-3
D gene: TRBD2
clone size: once
CDR3 DNA: TGTGCCAGTAGCCCCAGGACTAGCGGGGATAGAGATACGCAGTATTTT
CDR3 protein: CASSPRTSGDRDTQYF

V gene: TRBV6-1
J gene: TRBJ1-2
D gene: NA
clone size: NA
CDR3 DNA: TGTGCCAGCAGTGGCCGGGACACCATTAACTATGGCTACACCTTC
CDR3 protein: CASSGRDTINYGYTF

V gene: TRBV7-6
J gene: TRBJ2-3
D gene: NA
clone size: NA
CDR3 DNA: TGTGCCAGCAGCTTAGCGGGAGCAAGCACAGATACGCAGTATTTT
CDR3 protein: CASSLAGASTDTQYF

V gene: TRBV4-2
J gene: TRBJ2-7
D gene: TRBD2
clone size: few
CDR3 DNA: TGTGCCAGCAGCCAAGGGGGACTAGCCAGCGAGCAGTACTTC
CDR3 protein: CASSQGGLASEQYF

V gene: TRBV29-1
J gene: TRBJ2-6
D gene: NA
clone size: NA
CDR3 DNA: TGCAGCGCCTACAGGTCTGGGGCCAACGTCCTGACTTTC
CDR3 protein: CSAYRSGANVLTF

V gene: TRBV6-5
J gene: TRBJ1-1
D gene: NA
clone size: NA
CDR3 DNA: TGTGCCAGCAGTTTTCTTCAAACAGGGACGGAAGCTGAAGCTTTCTTT
CDR3 protein: CASSFLQTGTEAEAFF

V gene: TRBV6-1
J gene: TRBJ2-7
D gene: NA
clone size: NA
CDR3 DNA: TGTGCCAGCGAGTTGGAGAAAAGCTCCTACGAGCAGTACTTC
CDR3 protein: CASELEKSSYEQYF

V gene: TRBV2
J gene: TRBJ2-7
D gene: TRBD1
clone size: NA
CDR3 DNA: TGTGCCAGCAGTCTAGGGGGCATTTCCTACGAGCAGTACTTC
CDR3 protein: CASSLGGISYEQYF

V gene: TRBV28
J gene: TRBJ2-1
D gene: NA
clone size: NA
CDR3 DNA: TGTGCCAGCAGTTTACCTAAGCTAGTTAGACGGTCCTACAATGAGCAGTTCTTC
CDR3 protein: CASSLPKLVRRSYNEQFF

V gene: TRBV19
J gene: TRBJ1-1
D gene: TRBD1
clone size: NA
CDR3 DNA: TGTGCCAGTAGTGCAACAGGGGGCGGCACTGAAGCTTTCTTT
CDR3 protein: CASSATGGGTEAFF

V gene: TRBV6-6
J gene: TRBJ2-7
D gene: TRBD1
clone size: NA
CDR3 DNA: TGTGCCAGCAGAGGAACAACAGGGGCCTTCTACGAGCAGTACTTC
CDR3 protein: CASRGTTGAFYEQYF

V gene: TRBV27
J gene: TRBJ1-2
D gene: NA
clone size: NA
CDR3 DNA: TGTGCCAGCAGTCCGACGGACAGCCGACACCTCTATGGCTACACCTTC
CDR3 protein: CASSPTDSRHLYGYTF

V gene: TRBV6-5
J gene: TRBJ1-4
D gene: NA
clone size: NA
CDR3 DNA: TGTGCCAGCAGTTCCGGGGACACTGAAAAACTGTTTTTT
CDR3 protein: CASSSGDTEKLFF

V gene: TRBV27
J gene: TRBJ1-3
D gene: NA
clone size: NA
CDR3 DNA: TGTGCCAGCAGTCCATATATAGAAATCTCTGGAAACACCATATATTTT
CDR3 protein: CASSPYIEISGNTIYF

V gene: TRBV5-1
J gene: TRBJ2-5
D gene: NA
clone size: NA
CDR3 DNA: TGCGCCAGCAGCTTTGACTCTTTGACCCAAGAGACCCAGTACTTC
CDR3 protein: CASSFDSLTQETQYF

V gene: TRBV14
J gene: TRBJ1-5
D gene: TRBD1
clone size: once
CDR3 DNA: TGTGCCAGCAGCTTAACAGGGGGCGGAGAGCCCCAGCATTTT
CDR3 protein: CASSLTGGGEPQHF

V gene: TRBV19
J gene: TRBJ1-1
D gene: TRBD1
clone size: NA
CDR3 DNA: TGTGCCAGTAGTATCAGGGGGACTGAAGCTTTCTTT
CDR3 protein: CASSIRGTEAFF

V gene: TRBV7-8
J gene: TRBJ1-2
D gene: TRBD1
clone size: NA
CDR3 DNA: TGTGCCAGCAGCTTGCAGGACAGGGGAAACTATGGCTACACCTTC
CDR3 protein: CASSLQDRGNYGYTF

V gene: TRBV27
J gene: TRBJ2-7
D gene: NA
clone size: NA
CDR3 DNA: TGTGCCAGCAGTTTATTCCCCAGCTACGAGCAGTACTTC
CDR3 protein: CASSLFPSYEQYF

V gene: TRBV27
J gene: TRBJ1-5
D gene: NA
clone size: NA
CDR3 DNA: TGTGCCAGCCAGGGTGATGGCAATCAGCCCCAGCATTTT
CDR3 protein: CASQGDGNQPQHF

V gene: TRBV19
J gene: TRBJ2-7
D gene: TRBD2
clone size: once
CDR3 DNA: TGTGCCAGTAGTATAGTGCTAGCGGCAACCTACGAGCAGTACTTC
CDR3 protein: CASSIVLAATYEQYF

V gene: TRBV2
J gene: TRBJ1-1
D gene: NA
clone size: NA
CDR3 DNA: TGTGCCAGCAGTAAGGTACAGGTCCACCAGGAGAACACTGAAGCTTTCTTT
CDR3 protein: CASSKVQVHQENTEAFF

V gene: TRBV6-5
J gene: TRBJ2-7
D gene: NA
clone size: NA
CDR3 DNA: TGTGCCAGCAGTTTTGGGCGGGGCTACGAGCAGTACTTC
CDR3 protein: CASSFGRGYEQYF

V gene: TRBV2
J gene: TRBJ2-1
D gene: NA
clone size: NA
CDR3 DNA: TGTGCCAGTACAGACAGTAATGAGCAGTTCTTC
CDR3 protein: CASTDSNEQFF

V gene: TRBV6-6
J gene: TRBJ2-7
D gene: NA
clone size: NA
CDR3 DNA: TGTGCCAGCAGTACAGCTTTCCCCTACGAGCAGTACTTC
CDR3 protein: CASSTAFPYEQYF

V gene: TRBV5-1
J gene: TRBJ2-7
D gene: TRBD2
clone size: NA
CDR3 DNA: TGCGCCAGCAGCTCCCCGGGACTAGCGGGAGTAGACTACGAGCAGTACTTC
CDR3 protein: CASSSPGLAGVDYEQYF

V gene: TRBV27
J gene: TRBJ2-7
D gene: NA
clone size: NA
CDR3 DNA: TGTGCCAGCAGTTTACTCGGGAGCGGATACGAGCAGTACTTC
CDR3 protein: CASSLLGSGYEQYF

V gene: TRBV7-3
J gene: TRBJ2-3
D gene: TRBD2
clone size: NA
CDR3 DNA: TGTGCCAGCAGCGCTAGCGGGCGATACACAGATACGCAGTATTTT
CDR3 protein: CASSASGRYTDTQYF

V gene: TRBV6-5
J gene: TRBJ1-4
D gene: TRBD1
clone size: once
CDR3 DNA: TGTGCCAGCAGCCAAGACAGGGGGCGGGAAAAACTGTTTTTT
CDR3 protein: CASSQDRGREKLFF

V gene: TRBV29-1
J gene: TRBJ2-7
D gene: NA
clone size: NA
CDR3 DNA: TGCAGCGTTGCCCAAAGAGGACACCTCTACGAGCAGTACTTC
CDR3 protein: CSVAQRGHLYEQYF

V gene: TRBV25-1
J gene: TRBJ2-1
D gene: NA
clone size: NA
CDR3 DNA: TGTGCCAGCAGTGAATCAGCGGGACAAAGCTCCTACAATGAGCAGTTCTTC
CDR3 protein: CASSESAGQSSYNEQFF

V gene: TRBV5-1
J gene: TRBJ2-1
D gene: TRBD2
clone size: NA
CDR3 DNA: TGCGCCAGCAGCTTGATGCGCGGGAGTAGCGATGAGCAGTTCTTC
CDR3 protein: CASSLMRGSSDEQFF

V gene: TRBV6-1
J gene: TRBJ2-7
D gene: TRBD1
clone size: NA
CDR3 DNA: TGTGCCAGCAGTGTCCTTTATGAGGGGGCAGGGAGTAAGTACGAGCAGTACTTC
CDR3 protein: CASSVLYEGAGSKYEQYF

V gene: TRBV27
J gene: TRBJ1-2
D gene: TRBD1
clone size: NA
CDR3 DNA: TGTGCCACCAGGGGCTCGGCGGCAGGGGGCGCTTATGGCTACACCTTC
CDR3 protein: CATRGSAAGGAYGYTF

V gene: TRBV5-4
J gene: TRBJ2-1
D gene: TRBD2
clone size: few
CDR3 DNA: TGTGCCAGCAGCTTGCTAGCGGGAGATAACAATGAGCAGTTCTTC
CDR3 protein: CASSLLAGDNNEQFF

V gene: TRBV9
J gene: TRBJ2-7
D gene: TRBD2
clone size: NA
CDR3 DNA: TGTGCCAGCAGCGAGAGCGGGAGGGCCGCCTACGAGCAGTACTTC
CDR3 protein: CASSESGRAAYEQYF

V gene: TRBV25-1
J gene: TRBJ2-2
D gene: NA
clone size: NA
CDR3 DNA: TGTGCCAGCAGTGACCACAGGGACACCGGGGAGCTGTTTTTT
CDR3 protein: CASSDHRDTGELFF

V gene: TRBV5-1
J gene: TRBJ2-1
D gene: TRBD2
clone size: NA
CDR3 DNA: TGCGCCAGCAGCTTGGCCCTAGGGCGGGAGTACTACAATGAGCAGTTCTTC
CDR3 protein: CASSLALGREYYNEQFF

V gene: TRBV10-3
J gene: TRBJ1-2
D gene: NA
clone size: NA
CDR3 DNA: TGTGCCATCAGGGTCGGCTATGGCTACACCTTC
CDR3 protein: CAIRVGYGYTF

V gene: TRBV27
J gene: TRBJ2-7
D gene: NA
clone size: NA
CDR3 DNA: TGTGCCAGCAGTTTAACGGGGGTCTACGAGCAGTACTTC
CDR3 protein: CASSLTGVYEQYF

V gene: TRBV10-3
J gene: TRBJ2-7
D gene: TRBD1
clone size: once
CDR3 DNA: TGTGCCGTCGATTATCAGGGGGTGGGCGAGCAGTACTTC
CDR3 protein: CAVDYQGVGEQYF

V gene: TRBV2
J gene: TRBJ2-7
D gene: NA
clone size: NA
CDR3 DNA: TGTGCCAGCATAACCGGGTCCTTCTTCGTTCCCTACGAGCAGTACTTC
CDR3 protein: CASITGSFFVPYEQYF

V gene: TRBV9
J gene: TRBJ2-2
D gene: NA
clone size: NA
CDR3 DNA: TGTGCCAGCAGCGTAGTTGGCGGCCCCGGGGAGCTGTTTTTT
CDR3 protein: CASSVVGGPGELFF

V gene: TRBV6-6
J gene: TRBJ2-1
D gene: NA
clone size: once
CDR3 DNA: TGTGCCAGCAGTTACTCCCTGGTGGGGGCCACCAATGAGCAGTTCTTC
CDR3 protein: CASSYSLVGATNEQFF

V gene: TRBV4-2
J gene: TRBJ2-1
D gene: TRBD2
clone size: NA
CDR3 DNA: TGTGCCAGCGGACTAGCGGGAGGAATAAATGAGCAGTTCTTC
CDR3 protein: CASGLAGGINEQFF

V gene: TRBV7-9
J gene: TRBJ1-1
D gene: NA
clone size: NA
CDR3 DNA: TGTGCCAGCAGCTGGTACACCGAAGTGGCTGAAGCTTTCTTT
CDR3 protein: CASSWYTEVAEAFF

V gene: TRBV27
J gene: TRBJ2-7
D gene: NA
clone size: NA
CDR3 DNA: TGTGCCAGCAGCATATTCCGGAGCCACGAGCAGTACTTC
CDR3 protein: CASSIFRSHEQYF